This T cell receptor beta chain is drawn from a study of blood T cell repertoires in COVID-19. Across the study: COVID-19 samples, acute and convalescent, were from the United States, Italy and Spain. Sources were T cells, B-cell-depleted T cells, or PBMCs; the material itself was cDNA or gDNA.

This CDR3 comprises 15 residues. V trimming: 9 bases; J trimming: 10 bases; junction bases outside the gene matches: 12. CDR1 is LNHDA and CDR2 is SQIVND in the germline V gene (reference sequence). How the authors handled the data: By means of reference gene primer amplification, nucleated cell counts were estimated. Sequencing used immunoSEQ multiplex PCR; TCRdb keeps in-frame clones, though not all of them. V and J calls and clone size are copied from that table; D and trimming were computed from the DNA. This repertoire shows under 95,000 clones, around 78% found once; its top ten account for 10% to 12%.

The chain links TRBV19 to TRBJ1-6, with 10 bases matching TRBD1. This TCR derives from a human donor in a cohort sampled during active COVID-19. The sample comprised peripheral blood. The CDR3 bases are TGTGCCAGCAGAACGGGGAGGACAGGGGGATCACCCCTCCACTTT. Translating gives CASRTGRTGGSPLHF.